This TCR beta chain was observed in a study of cytomegalovirus exposure and HLA in healthy donors. Study-level results: Per a later analysis, HLA-associated TCR beta chains showed more clonal expansion than other, equally common TCR beta chains. Most of the TCR beta V segments (in an earlier analysis) were productive either about 87% or about 30% of the time. In terms of immune exposure information, only CMV serostatus was available. A few CMV-associated chains proved CMV antigen-specific in vitro.

Notes on this clone: Antigen specificity is unknown.

Amplification used 60 Vbeta primers and 13 Jbeta primers. Sequencing used immunoSEQ multiplex PCR; TCRdb keeps in-frame clones, though not all of them. The sample lists about 260,000 clones; 84% were seen once. This TCR was sampled from a woman in her thirties or forties in good health and CMV-seropositive. Sample: PBMCs.

The CDR3 DNA sequence: TGTGCCACCAGCAGAGATGGGACAGGGGGTGAGGACTATGGCTACACCTTC. As protein: CATSRDGTGGEDYGYTF. The chain employs TRBV15 and TRBJ1-2; 11 bases match TRBD1. This CDR3 has 17 amino acids. Germline assignment: CDR1 LNHNV and CDR2 YYDKDF (reference sequence). The trim removed 0 bases at V and 3 bases at J, leaving 6 bases unmatched.